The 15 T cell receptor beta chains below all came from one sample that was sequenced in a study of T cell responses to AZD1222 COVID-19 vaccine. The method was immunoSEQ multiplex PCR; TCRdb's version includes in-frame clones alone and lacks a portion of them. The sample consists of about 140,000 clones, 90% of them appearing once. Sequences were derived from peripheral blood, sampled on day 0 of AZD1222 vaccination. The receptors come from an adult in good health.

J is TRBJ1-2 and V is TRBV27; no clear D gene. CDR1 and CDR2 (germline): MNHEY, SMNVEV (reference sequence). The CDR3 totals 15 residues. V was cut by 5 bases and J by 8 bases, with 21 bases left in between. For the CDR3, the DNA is TGTGCCAGCAGTCCTCTACCCTCCCCCGCGGAAGGCTACACCTTC. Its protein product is CASSPLPSPAEGYTF.

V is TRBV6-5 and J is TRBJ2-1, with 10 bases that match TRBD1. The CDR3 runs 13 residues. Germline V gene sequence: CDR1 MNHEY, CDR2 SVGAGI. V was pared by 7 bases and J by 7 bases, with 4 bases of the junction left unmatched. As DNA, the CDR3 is TGTGCCAGCACCGAGGGACAGGGGAATGAGCAGTTCTTC. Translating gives CASTEGQGNEQFF.

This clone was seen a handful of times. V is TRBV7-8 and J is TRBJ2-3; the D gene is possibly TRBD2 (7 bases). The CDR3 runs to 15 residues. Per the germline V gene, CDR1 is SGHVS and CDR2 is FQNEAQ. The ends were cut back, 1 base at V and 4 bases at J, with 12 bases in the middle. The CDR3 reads CASSLVRGAPDTQYF. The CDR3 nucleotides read TGTGCCAGCAGCTTAGTTCGGGGGGCACCAGATACGCAGTATTTT.

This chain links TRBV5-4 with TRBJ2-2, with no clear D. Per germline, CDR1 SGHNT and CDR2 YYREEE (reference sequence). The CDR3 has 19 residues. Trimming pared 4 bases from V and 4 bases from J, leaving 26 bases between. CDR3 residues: CASSHMDFLRVRVTGELFF. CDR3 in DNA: TGTGCCAGCAGCCACATGGATTTTCTAAGGGTTCGCGTCACCGGGGAGCTGTTTTTT. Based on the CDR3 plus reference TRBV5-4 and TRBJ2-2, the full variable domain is ETGVTQSPTHLIKTRGQQVTLRCSSQSGHNTVSWYQQALGQGPQFIFQYYREEENGRGNFPPRFSGLQFPNYSSELNVNALELDDSALYLCASSHMDFLRVRVTGELFFGEGSRLTVL.

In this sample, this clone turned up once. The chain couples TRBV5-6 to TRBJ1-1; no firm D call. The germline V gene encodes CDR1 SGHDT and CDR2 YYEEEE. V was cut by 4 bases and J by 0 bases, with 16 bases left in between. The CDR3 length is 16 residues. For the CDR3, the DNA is TGTGCCAGCAGCGGCCTCCAGTACGGCATGAACACTGAAGCTTTCTTT. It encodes CASSGLQYGMNTEAFF.

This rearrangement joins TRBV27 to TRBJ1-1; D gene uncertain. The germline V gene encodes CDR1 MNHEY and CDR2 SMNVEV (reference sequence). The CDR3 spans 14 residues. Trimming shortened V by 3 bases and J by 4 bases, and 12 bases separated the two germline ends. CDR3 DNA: TGTGCCAGCAGTTTCGCCTTTAGGACCACTGAAGCTTTCTTT. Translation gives CASSFAFRTTEAFF.

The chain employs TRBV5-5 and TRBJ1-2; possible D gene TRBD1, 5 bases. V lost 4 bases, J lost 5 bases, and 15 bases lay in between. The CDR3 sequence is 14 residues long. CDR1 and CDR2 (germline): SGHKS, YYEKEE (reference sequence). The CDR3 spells CASSPTTEIYGYTF. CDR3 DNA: TGTGCCAGCAGCCCGACGACAGAAATATATGGCTACACCTTC.

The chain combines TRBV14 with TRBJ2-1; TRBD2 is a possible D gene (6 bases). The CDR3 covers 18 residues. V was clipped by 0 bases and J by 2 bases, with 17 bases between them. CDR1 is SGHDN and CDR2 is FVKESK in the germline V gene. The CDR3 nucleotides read TGTGCCAGCAGCCAAGAATCCTGGGCTAGCGCTGCCTACAATGAGCAGTTCTTC. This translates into CASSQESWASAAYNEQFF. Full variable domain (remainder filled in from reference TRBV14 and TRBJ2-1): EAGVTQFPSHSVIEKGQTVTLRCDPISGHDNLYWYRRVMGKEIKFLLHFVKESKQDESGMPNNRFLAERTGGTYSTLKVQPAELEDSGVYFCASSQESWASAAYNEQFFGPGTRLTVL.

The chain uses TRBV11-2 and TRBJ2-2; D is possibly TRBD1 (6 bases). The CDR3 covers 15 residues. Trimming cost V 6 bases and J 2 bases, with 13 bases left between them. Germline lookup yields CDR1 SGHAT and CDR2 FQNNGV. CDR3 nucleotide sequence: TGTGCCAGCAGGTCCGGGACAACAAACACCGGGGAGCTGTTTTTT. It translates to CASRSGTTNTGELFF.

Written as DNA, the CDR3 is TGTGCCAGCAGCCAAGATCGGTGGAGCGGAGCCCGATCGAGCTCCTACGAGCAGTACTTC. Its protein product is CASSQDRWSGARSSSYEQYF. J is TRBJ2-7 and V is TRBV3-1 (or the pseudogene TRBV3-2), with D possibly matching TRBD2 (5 bases). The CDR3 spans 20 residues. Between the trimmed V and J ends, which lost 0 bases and 0 bases, there was a span of 24 bases. Per the germline V gene, CDR1 is LGHDT and CDR2 is YNNKEL (reference sequence).

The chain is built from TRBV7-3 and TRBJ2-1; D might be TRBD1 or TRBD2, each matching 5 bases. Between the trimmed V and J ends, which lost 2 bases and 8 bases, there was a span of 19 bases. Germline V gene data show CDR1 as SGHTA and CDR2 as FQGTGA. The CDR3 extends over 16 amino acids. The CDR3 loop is CASSLGPGPENDEQFF. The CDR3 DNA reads TGTGCCAGCAGCTTAGGACCGGGACCCGAGAACGATGAGCAGTTCTTC.

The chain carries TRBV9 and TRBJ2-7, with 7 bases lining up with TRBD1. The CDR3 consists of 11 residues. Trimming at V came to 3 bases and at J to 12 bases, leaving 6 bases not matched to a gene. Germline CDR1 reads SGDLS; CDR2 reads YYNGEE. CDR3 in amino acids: CASSGRQGWYF. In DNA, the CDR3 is TGTGCCAGCAGCGGAAGACAGGGATGGTACTTC.

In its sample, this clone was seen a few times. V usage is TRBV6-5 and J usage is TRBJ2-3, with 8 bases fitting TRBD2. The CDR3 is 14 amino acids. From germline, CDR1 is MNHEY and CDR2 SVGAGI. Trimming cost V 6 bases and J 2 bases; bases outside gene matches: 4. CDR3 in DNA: TGTGCCAGCAGGAGACTAGCGAACACAGATACGCAGTATTTT. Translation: CASRRLANTDTQYF.

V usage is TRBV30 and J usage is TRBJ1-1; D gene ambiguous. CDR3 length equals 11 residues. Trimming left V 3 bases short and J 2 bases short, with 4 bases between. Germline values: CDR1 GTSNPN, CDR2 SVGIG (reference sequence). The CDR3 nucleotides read TGTGCCTGGAGGACTAACACTGAAGCTTTCTTT. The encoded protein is CAWRTNTEAFF.

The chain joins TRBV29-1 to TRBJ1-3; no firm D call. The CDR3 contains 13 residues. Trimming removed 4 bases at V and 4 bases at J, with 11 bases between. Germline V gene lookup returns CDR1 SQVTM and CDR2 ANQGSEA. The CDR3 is CSVGVSPGNTIYF. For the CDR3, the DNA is TGCAGCGTTGGAGTATCCCCCGGAAACACCATATATTTT.